A single sample is the source of the 15 T cell receptor beta chains below, sequenced in a study of STAT5B mutations in CD4+ large granular lymphocyte leukemia. Sequencing used immunoSEQ multiplex PCR; TCRdb keeps in-frame clones, though not all of them. The sample holds around 29,000 clones; more than 65% are singletons and the top ten take 6.2%. The sequenced material came from CD4+ T cells from blood buffy coats. These receptors all stem from a human donor in good health.

The rearrangement links TRBV10-2 to TRBJ1-1; D ambiguous. V gave up 3 bases and J gave up 4 bases, with 12 bases separating them. The CDR3 runs to 14 residues. Germline V CDR1 and CDR2: WSHSY, SAAADI. In DNA form, the CDR3 reads TGCGCCAGCAGTGAAGGAAGAGTGGGCACTGAAGCTTTCTTT. Translating gives CASSEGRVGTEAFF.

The chain joins TRBV29-1 to TRBJ2-2, with 7 bases aligning to TRBD2. The CDR3 length is 14 residues. Germline values: CDR1 SQVTM, CDR2 ANQGSEA. The junction had 6 bases not matched to a gene; V was cut back by 4 bases and J by 4 bases. CDR3 coding DNA: TGCAGCGTTGTAGCGGGTGGGGGCACCGGGGAGCTGTTTTTT. The encoded protein is CSVVAGGGTGELFF.

V is TRBV7-8 and J is TRBJ1-5, with 7 positions matching TRBD1. From germline, CDR1 is SGHVS and CDR2 FQNEAQ. This CDR3 has 14 amino acids. Unmatched junction bases numbered 3, after V lost 0 bases and J lost 7 bases. The CDR3 DNA reads as TGTGCCAGCAGCTTAGCCCAGGGACAGCAGCCCCAGCATTTT. Protein product: CASSLAQGQQPQHF.

The chain couples TRBV11-2 to TRBJ1-4, with a weak D call TRBD1 (6 bases). Germline V gene sequence: CDR1 SGHAT, CDR2 FQNNGV. The CDR3 contains 17 residues. V lost 4 bases and J 0 bases, leaving 15 bases between the germline ends. The CDR3 DNA sequence: TGTGCCAGCAGCTCCCCCCCGGGGGCGTCAACTAATGAAAAACTGTTTTTT. Translated, it gives CASSSPPGASTNEKLFF.

The J gene is TRBJ1-2, the V gene TRBV7-2, with D perhaps TRBD1 (6 bases). Germline V gives CDR1 SGHTA, CDR2 FQGNSA. V lost 2 bases to trimming and J lost 4 bases, with 11 bases between them. This CDR3 is 14 amino acids long. CDR3 nucleotide sequence: TGTGCCAGCAGCTTACCAGGGGCTTCCTATGGCTACACCTTC. It encodes CASSLPGASYGYTF. The whole variable domain, filled in from reference TRBV7-2 and TRBJ1-2, reads GAGVSQSPSNKVTEKGKDVELRCDPISGHTALYWYRQSLGQGLEFLIYFQGNSAPDKSGLPSDRFSAERTGGSVSTLTIQRTQQEDSAVYLCASSLPGASYGYTFGSGTRLTVV.

The chain combines TRBV6-6 with TRBJ1-1; D is possibly TRBD1 (5 bases). Germline V lookup: CDR1 MNHNY, CDR2 SVGAGI (reference sequence). The CDR3 is 15 residues long. Between the trimmed V and J ends, which lost 0 bases and 0 bases, there was a span of 8 bases. CDR3 DNA sequence: TGTGCCAGCAGTTACTCGACAGTCATGAACACTGAAGCTTTCTTT. It encodes CASSYSTVMNTEAFF.

The J gene is TRBJ1-1, the V gene TRBV5-1; 7 bases agree with TRBD1. The V gene's germline CDR1 is SGHRS and CDR2 YFSETQ. Germline trimming cut 4 bases from V and 1 base from J; bases unmatched to any gene: 7. The CDR3 totals 15 residues. The CDR3 DNA reads as TGCGCCAGCAGCCCCTCGGGACAGCCGAACACTGAAGCTTTCTTT. Amino acid sequence: CASSPSGQPNTEAFF.

This chain links TRBV6-5 with TRBJ2-1; 7 bases align to TRBD2. V lost 6 bases and J lost 2; bases outside the gene matches: 4. CDR3 length: 14 amino acids. Germline CDR1 is MNHEY and CDR2 is SVGAGI. The CDR3 is CASSKRGAYNEQFF. CDR3 bases: TGTGCCAGCAGCAAGCGGGGTGCCTACAATGAGCAGTTCTTC.

This sequence joins TRBV6-1 and TRBJ1-1; the match to TRBD1 covers 7 bases. Germline loops: CDR1 MNHNS, CDR2 SASEGT. This CDR3 comprises 11 residues. Trimming at V came to 6 bases and at J to 6 bases, leaving 1 base not matched to a gene. CDR3: CASRQGAEAFF. Here the CDR3 DNA reads TGTGCCAGCAGGCAGGGGGCTGAAGCTTTCTTT.

The chain links TRBV7-2 to TRBJ2-4; 7 nucleotides match TRBD2. V shed 1 base, J shed 2 bases, and the junction held 5 bases outside the gene matches. From germline, CDR1 is SGHTA and CDR2 FQGNSA. This CDR3 comprises 16 residues. CDR3 DNA sequence: TGTGCCAGCAGCTTAGAGAGGGGAGGGTCCAAAAACATTCAGTACTTC. This codes for CASSLERGGSKNIQYF.

V is TRBV6-1 and J is TRBJ1-2; D ambiguous. Deletions cut 2 bases from V and 5 bases from J, with 6 bases between. The CDR3 is 12 residues long. The germline CDR1 and CDR2 sequences are MNHNS and SASEGT. The CDR3 spells CASSERGYGYTF. Here the CDR3 DNA reads TGTGCCAGCAGTGAACGAGGGTATGGCTACACCTTC.

The chain couples TRBV15 to TRBJ2-7; a weak D match, TRBD1 (5 bases). The CDR3 spans 16 residues. The germline gives CDR1 LNHNV, CDR2 YYDKDF (reference sequence). Trimming left V 0 bases short and J 7 bases short, with 19 bases between. The CDR3 bases are TGTGCCACCAGCAGAGATAGGTCAGGGATATTGAGGGAGCAGTACTTC. The encoded protein is CATSRDRSGILREQYF.

This chain uses TRBV7-9 with TRBJ1-2; D not resolved. CDR1 is SEHNR and CDR2 is FQNEAQ in the germline V gene (reference sequence). This CDR3 is built from 11 residues. Trimming removed 2 bases from V and 7 bases from J, with 5 bases in between. The CDR3 region is CASSLMSGYTF. CDR3 DNA sequence: TGTGCCAGCAGCTTAATGTCTGGCTACACCTTC.

This clone has just one count. The V and J genes are TRBV2 and TRBJ1-4; unclear D gene. The germline V and J ends were trimmed by 5 bases and 10 bases, with 23 bases remaining between them. Germline V gene lookup returns CDR1 SNHLY and CDR2 FYNNEI. This CDR3 contains 16 residues. The CDR3 DNA reads as TGTGCCAGCAGTTCTGGCCCGAAGGTAAAAGACGGAAAACTGTTTTTT. Its translation is CASSSGPKVKDGKLFF.

The chain employs TRBV29-1 and TRBJ1-3; D unclear. The V and J ends lost 3 bases and 2 bases respectively, with 5 bases between them. Germline CDR1 SQVTM, CDR2 ANQGSEA. This CDR3 comprises 12 residues. CDR3 bases: TGCAGCGTTGATATCCCTGGAAACACCATATATTTT. As protein: CSVDIPGNTIYF.